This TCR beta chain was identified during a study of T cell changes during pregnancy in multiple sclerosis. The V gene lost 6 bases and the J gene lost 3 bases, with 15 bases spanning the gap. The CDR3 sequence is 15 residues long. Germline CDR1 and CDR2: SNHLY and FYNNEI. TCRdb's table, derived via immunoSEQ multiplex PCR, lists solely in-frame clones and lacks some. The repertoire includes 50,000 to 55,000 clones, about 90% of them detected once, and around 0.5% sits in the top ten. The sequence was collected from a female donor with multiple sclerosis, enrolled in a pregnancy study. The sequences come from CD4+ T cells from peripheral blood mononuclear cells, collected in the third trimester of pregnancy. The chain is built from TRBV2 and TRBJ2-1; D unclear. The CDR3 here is CASRSDSADYNEQFF. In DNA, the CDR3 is TGTGCCAGCAGAAGCGACTCGGCGGACTACAATGAGCAGTTCTTC.